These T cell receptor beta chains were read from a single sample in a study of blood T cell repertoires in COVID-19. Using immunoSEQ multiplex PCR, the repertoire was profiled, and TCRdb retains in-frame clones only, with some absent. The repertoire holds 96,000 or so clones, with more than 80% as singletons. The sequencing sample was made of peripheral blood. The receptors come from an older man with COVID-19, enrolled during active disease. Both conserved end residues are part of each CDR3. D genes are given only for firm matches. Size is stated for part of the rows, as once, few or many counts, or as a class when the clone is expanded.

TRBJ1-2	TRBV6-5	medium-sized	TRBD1	TGTGCCAGCGGTACAGGGGGCAGGAACTATGGCTACACCTTC	CASGTGGRNYGYTF
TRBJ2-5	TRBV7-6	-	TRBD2	TGTGCCAGCAGCTTAGATGCTAGCGGGGGCGGATTGGAGACCCAGTACTTC	CASSLDASGGGLETQYF
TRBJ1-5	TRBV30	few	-	TGTGCCTGGAGTGTAGCGGGCAGACCCAATCAGCCCCAGCATTTT	CAWSVAGRPNQPQHF
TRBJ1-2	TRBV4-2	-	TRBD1	TGTGCCAGCAGCCAGAGCCCCGGGACAGCCTATGGCTACACCTTC	CASSQSPGTAYGYTF
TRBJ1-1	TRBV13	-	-	TGTGCCAGCAGCTTAAGGCTCGGAGGGAGGGTCACTGAAGCTTTCTTT	CASSLRLGGRVTEAFF
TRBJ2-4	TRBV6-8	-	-	TGTGCCAGCAGTTATGGTGGGACAATCGTTGGGAAAAACATTCAGTACTTC	CASSYGGTIVGKNIQYF
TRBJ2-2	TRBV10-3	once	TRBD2	TGTGCCATCTCTCCTCCATTCTCTAGCGGAAACACCGGGGAGCTGTTTTTT	CAISPPFSSGNTGELFF
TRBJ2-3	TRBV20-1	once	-	TGCAGTGCACCAACTCCGGATACGCAGTATTTT	CSAPTPDTQYF
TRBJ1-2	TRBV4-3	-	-	TGCGCCAGCAGCCAACAGACAGGTTCAAACTATGGCTACACCTTC	CASSQQTGSNYGYTF
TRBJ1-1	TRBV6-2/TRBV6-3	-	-	TGTGCCAGCAGTTACTCTGGGGCAGGGCTTGGAACTGAAGCTTTCTTT	CASSYSGAGLGTEAFF
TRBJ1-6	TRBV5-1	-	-	TGCGCCAGCAGCTTGGCCGGGTCTGGGTGGAATTCACCCCTCCACTTT	CASSLAGSGWNSPLHF
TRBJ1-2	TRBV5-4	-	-	TGTGCCAGCAGCCAGAGGTCCAGCCTGTATGGCTACACCTTC	CASSQRSSLYGYTF
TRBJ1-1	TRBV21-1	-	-	TGTGCCAGCAGCTCAGGGACAGGCACTGAAGCTTTCTTT	CASSSGTGTEAFF
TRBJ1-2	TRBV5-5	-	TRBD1	TGTGCCAGCAGCTGGGGACAGGGCCTCTATGGCTACACCTTC	CASSWGQGLYGYTF
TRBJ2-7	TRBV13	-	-	TGTGCCAGCAGGAGCCGGGAGACGTCGTACGAGCAGTACTTC	CASRSRETSYEQYF
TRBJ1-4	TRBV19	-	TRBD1	TGTGCCAGTAGTATTCTACAGACCTCAGGGGGCGGTGAAAAACTGTTTTTT	CASSILQTSGGGEKLFF
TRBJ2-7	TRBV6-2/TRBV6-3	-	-	TGTGCCAGCAGTTACGAGCAGGGCGATTTCCACGAGCAGTACTTC	CASSYEQGDFHEQYF
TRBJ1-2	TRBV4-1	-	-	TGCGCCAGCAGCCAAGACGGCTATGGCTACACCTTC	CASSQDGYGYTF
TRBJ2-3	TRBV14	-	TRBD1	TGTGCCAGCAGCCCATATCCCGATACCGGGACAGTCACAGATACGCAGTATTTT	CASSPYPDTGTVTDTQYF
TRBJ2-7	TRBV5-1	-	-	TGCGCCAGCAGTCGAACGACAGGCCATAGCTCCTACGAGCAGTACTTC	CASSRTTGHSSYEQYF
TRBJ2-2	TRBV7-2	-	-	TGTGCCAGCAGCTGGACAAAGAACACCGGGGAGCTGTTTTTT	CASSWTKNTGELFF
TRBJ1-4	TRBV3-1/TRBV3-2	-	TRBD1	TGTGCCAGCAGCCAAGACCCAACCCCGGACAGGGTGTACGAAAAACTGTTTTTT	CASSQDPTPDRVYEKLFF
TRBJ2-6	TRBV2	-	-	TGTGCCAGCCTTGGAGGCCTCTCTGGGGCCAACGTCCTGACTTTC	CASLGGLSGANVLTF
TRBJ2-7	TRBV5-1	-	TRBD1	TGCGCCAGCAGCTCAGGGGGCGCCCCCTACGAGCAGTACTTC	CASSSGGAPYEQYF
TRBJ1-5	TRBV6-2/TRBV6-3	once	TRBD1	TGTGCCAGCAGTTACTCAACTCAGGGGGCAGGGCAGCCCCAGCATTTT	CASSYSTQGAGQPQHF
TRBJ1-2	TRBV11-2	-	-	TGTGCCAGCAGCTTAGGGGCCGATTATGGCTACACCTTC	CASSLGADYGYTF
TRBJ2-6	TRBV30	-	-	TGTGCCTGGAGTGGTGGGCCTGGGGCCAACGTCCTGACTTTC	CAWSGGPGANVLTF
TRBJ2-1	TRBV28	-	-	TGTGCCAGCAGGGAAGGGGGTCGCAATGAGCAGTTCTTC	CASREGGRNEQFF
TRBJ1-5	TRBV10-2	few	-	TGCGCCAGCGCTGCAGGGTTCGGTCAGCCCCAGCATTTT	CASAAGFGQPQHF
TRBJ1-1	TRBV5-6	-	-	TGTGCCAGCAGCTTGGCCCAGGGTAGGAGGGGGGGAGCTTTCTTT	CASSLAQGRRGGAFF
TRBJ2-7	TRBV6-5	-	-	TGTGCCAGCAGCGACAGAGACGGTATCTACGAGCAGTACTTC	CASSDRDGIYEQYF
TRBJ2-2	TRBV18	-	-	TGTGCCAGCTCACCACCGACCAGGGTCGGGGAGCTGTTTTTT	CASSPPTRVGELFF
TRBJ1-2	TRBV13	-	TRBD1	TGTGCCAGCAGCGTAAGATTTATGACAGGGCGGGGCTATGGCTACACCTTC	CASSVRFMTGRGYGYTF